This TCR beta chain was recorded in a study of cytomegalovirus exposure and HLA in healthy donors. On this clone: Its antigen is unknown.

Primers for the PCR totalled 60 Vbeta and 13 Jbeta. TCRdb's copy holds only in-frame clones and misses some; the assay was immunoSEQ multiplex PCR. The sample has 200,000 to 300,000 clones; roughly 82% are singletons. Trimming removed 2 bases from V and 6 bases from J; junction bases left unmatched: 14. The germline V gene encodes CDR1 GTSNPN and CDR2 SVGIG (reference sequence). This CDR3 contains 18 residues. General study results and limits: With further analysis later on, most CMV-associated TCR beta chains appeared HLA-restricted.

The sequencing sample was made of PBMCs. The gene calls are TRBV30 and TRBJ1-5; TRBD1 matches 12 bases. This sequence was found in a woman aged 40 to 50 in good health and CMV-seropositive. The CDR3 DNA reads TGTGCCTGGAGTCGGGGACCGGGACAGGGGGCTTTCAGTCAGCCCCAGCATTTT. Translating gives CAWSRGPGQGAFSQPQHF.